This TCR beta chain was captured by sequencing in a study of neurological immune-mediated disorders (dated by TCRdb to between 2018 and 2021). With respect to the entire study: Among the approximately 34 multiple sclerosis patients, relapsing-remitting MS accounted for some 30 and secondary progressive MS accounted for 3. Peripheral blood TCR-beta repertoires from HTLV-I-associated myelopathy (HAM/TSP) patients, multiple sclerosis patients and healthy controls were compared by UMI-based sequencing. The approximately 110 TCR-beta libraries included longitudinal samples, technical triplicates and paired sorted CD4+ and CD8+ T-cell subsets alongside PBMC samples. The cohort included 60 to 70 subjects: about 14 with HAM/TSP, roughly 34 with multiple sclerosis, and around 20 healthy controls.

For unsorted PBMC libraries, 2 million PBMCs were used after storage in RNAlater at -80 degrees C until RNA extraction. The multiple sclerosis patients were enrolled in a US clinical protocol that evaluated disease progression with magnetic resonance imaging. PBMCs were separated from peripheral blood using Ficoll-Hypaque density gradient centrifugation and then cryopreserved in liquid nitrogen. This clonotype appeared a few times. Its antigen is currently not known. No clone much larger than this one lies a single base away; base qualities are absent. CDR1 and CDR2 were assigned from the germline V gene as MDHEN and SYDVKM. Cut back by 6 bases and 1 base, the V and J ends lie 19 bases apart. The CDR3 goes from the cysteine to the phenylalanine over 16 residues. The retained sequence is limited to the CDR3, 48 bases, with the frame set at the first base. cDNA was synthesized by template-switch 5'RACE using a primer carrying a 10-nucleotide random unique molecular identifier by which each TCR transcript was tagged. Every sequencing run covered 15-18 subjects and yielded more than 180 million TCR-beta sequences. The RNeasy kit was used to extract total RNA. TCR-beta VDJ regions were amplified with primers for the TCR constant region and the 5'RACE anchor, using the KAPA Real-time Library Amplification kit. Sample indexes and Illumina adaptors were added in a first PCR, after which library yield was increased in a second PCR. After Ampure bead purification, the roughly 650 bp TCR product was size-selected on a 2% E-gel SizeSelection system. Before pooling, library quality was assessed on a Bioanalyzer, concentration was determined with Qubit, and library quantification was performed with the Kapa Library Quantification kit. Paired-end 2 x 150 bp sequencing of the libraries was performed on an Illumina HiSeq 2500. To increase sequence diversity, about 24-32% phiX was spiked into each library pool. The authors processed their data as follows. The UMI-based MiGEC pipeline processed quality-filtered reads and removed over 75% of raw TCR sequences during error correction. IMGT germline references were used for alignment of VDJ genes, and clonotypes were defined by a unique CDR3 amino acid sequence together with V-J genes. VDJtools evaluated clonal expansion, Shannon diversity and CDR3 relatedness (CalcPairwiseDistances, ClusterSamples); CLCbio workbench built phylogenetic trees. A clone was classed as expanded if it had 8 or more unique UMIs, a cutoff based on coefficient-of-variation modelling across technical triplicates. TCRdb reprocessed the public reads (quality trimming at Q25 with fastp, clone calling with MiXCR) and kept in-frame beta chains. For every CDR3 protein sequence, its rows merge into one entry that carries the most common genes and DNA. These V and J calls rely on TCRdb rather than the paper's analysis. The sample table contains about 25,000 distinct CDR3 sequences; only one count was recorded for about 3.1% of them. The top ten constitute approximately 6.7% of the sample.

Overall study results and their limits: TCR clonal expansion was greatest in HAM/TSP patients and smallest in MS patients, who ranked below even healthy controls. Across subjects, expanded clones never shared an identical CDR3 amino acid sequence, which suggests that the TCR-beta repertoires in every group were private. Phylogenetic analysis grouped repertoires from 18 of 34 MS patients into a cluster of related CDR3 sequences, suggesting a possible repertoire-level signature. No association of the MS cluster with clinical or MRI features was observed, and the need for larger cohorts was stated by the authors.

Sequenced sample: PBMCs. This sequence originates from a woman aged 25 to 39 with multiple sclerosis. This sequence uses TRBV28 and TRBJ2-7; TRBD1 is perhaps the D gene, given 5 matching bases. CDR3 sequence: CASSPIRGMRSYEQYF. The DNA sequence reads TGTGCCAGCAGCCCGATTAGGGGAATGAGGTCCTACGAGCAGTACTTC.